Each of the 17 T cell receptor beta chains below was sequenced from the same sample in a study of blood T cell repertoires in COVID-19. The data were produced by immunoSEQ multiplex PCR, yet TCRdb's version contains in-frame clones alone and is incomplete. Of about 440,000 clones in the sample, 80% to 90% were seen once. Sample: peripheral blood. The source is a woman under 40 with acute or convalescent COVID-19.

This clone was seen only once. The J gene is TRBJ2-2, the V gene TRBV24-1; 8 positions agree with TRBD2. The germline V gene encodes CDR1 KGHDR and CDR2 SFDVKD. The CDR3 is made up of 17 amino acids. Trimming at V came to 0 bases and at J to 3 bases, leaving 5 bases not matched to a gene. Here the CDR3 DNA reads TGTGCCACCAGTGATTTGAATACGGGGGGGTACACCGGGGAGCTGTTTTTT. Encoded protein: CATSDLNTGGYTGELFF.

The count of this clone is one. V is TRBV3-1 (or the pseudogene TRBV3-2) and J is TRBJ2-2, with 8 positions matching TRBD2. CDR3 length: 19 amino acids. CDR1 is LGHDT and CDR2 is YNNKEL in the germline V gene (reference sequence). The V and J ends lost 0 bases and 2 bases, in that order; junction bases with no gene match: 11. Written as DNA, the CDR3 is TGTGCCAGCAGCCAAGATCGTTTACGGGCGGGGGGAAACACCGGGGAGCTGTTTTTT. Translating gives CASSQDRLRAGGNTGELFF.

This rearrangement joins TRBV9 to TRBJ2-6; no clear D. Germline loops: CDR1 SGDLS, CDR2 YYNGEE. V lost 4 bases, J lost 1 base, and 12 bases lay in between. This CDR3 has 16 residues. Written as DNA, the CDR3 is TGTGCCAGCAGCCCGTTTGGGCGATCTGGGGCCAACGTCCTGACTTTC. It codes for CASSPFGRSGANVLTF. Supplemented by reference TRBV9 and TRBJ2-6, the full variable domain reads DSGVTQTPKHLITATGQRVTLRCSPRSGDLSVYWYQQSLDQGLQFLIQYYNGEERAKGNILERFSAQQFPDLHSELNLSSLELGDSALYFCASSPFGRSGANVLTFGAGSRLTVL.

A few counts support this clone. J is TRBJ2-3 and V is TRBV24-1, with 10 bases aligning to TRBD2. The germline V gene has CDR1 KGHDR and CDR2 SFDVKD. CDR3 length: 18 amino acids. J was trimmed by 2 bases and V by 3 bases; bases with no gene match: 10. The DNA of the CDR3 is TGTGCCACCAGTGATCCCGGGGCTAGCGGGGGACACACAGATACGCAGTATTTT. Its protein is CATSDPGASGGHTDTQYF.

The rearrangement uses TRBV5-6 and TRBJ2-7; no clear D gene. The CDR3 is 13 residues long. CDR1 and CDR2 (germline): SGHDT, YYEEEE. Trimming left V 0 bases short and J 2 bases short, with 6 bases between. CDR3 sequence reads: CASSLGRAYEQYF. The CDR3 nucleotides read TGTGCCAGCAGCTTGGGACGGGCCTACGAGCAGTACTTC.

The chain couples TRBV24-1 to TRBJ2-7; D is possibly TRBD1 (6 bases). Germline CDR1 is KGHDR and CDR2 is SFDVKD. The CDR3 contains 13 residues. Between the trimmed V and J ends, which lost 7 bases and 0 bases, there was a span of 9 bases. CDR3 DNA: TGTGCCACCAGAAACAGGGCCTCCTACGAGCAGTACTTC. It specifies CATRNRASYEQYF.

V and J are TRBV7-3 and TRBJ2-1, with 8 positions matching TRBD2. Trimming took 4 bases from V and 7 from J; bases not matched to a gene: 6. Germline V gene sequence: CDR1 SGHTA, CDR2 FQGTGA. The CDR3 consists of 14 residues. CDR3 residues: CASSSLGTSNEQFF. CDR3 sequence (DNA): TGTGCCAGCAGCTCTCTGGGGACTAGTAATGAGCAGTTCTTC.

The rearrangement links TRBV7-9 to TRBJ2-3, with 13 bases aligning to TRBD2. Per the germline V gene, CDR1 is SEHNR and CDR2 is FQNEAQ (reference sequence). The CDR3 sequence is 18 residues long. Trimming at V came to 1 base and at J to 1 base, leaving 5 bases not matched to a gene. The CDR3 is CASSLGRTSGGRTDTQYF. The CDR3 nucleotides read TGTGCCAGCAGCTTAGGTAGGACTAGCGGGGGCCGCACAGATACGCAGTATTTT.

The rearrangement joins TRBV2 to TRBJ2-2; 9 positions agree with TRBD1. V was pared by 5 bases and J by 5 bases, with 6 bases of the junction left unmatched. CDR1 is SNHLY and CDR2 is FYNNEI in the germline V gene. The CDR3 covers 15 residues. CDR3 protein: CASSNLGQGTGELFF. The CDR3 region has the DNA TGTGCCAGCAGTAACTTAGGACAGGGGACCGGGGAGCTGTTTTTT.

The chain has TRBV30 and TRBJ2-3; 9 bases are a match to TRBD2. Germline V gives CDR1 GTSNPN, CDR2 SVGIG (reference sequence). The J segment lost 3 bases and the V segment lost 1 base, leaving 8 bases of the junction unmatched. The length of the CDR3 is 16 residues. CDR3 region: CAWSAGGGAGTDTQYF. The CDR3 DNA sequence: TGTGCCTGGAGTGCAGGCGGGGGGGCGGGGACAGATACGCAGTATTTT.

As to this clone: Different DNA sequences within this sample yield the same CDR3. The chain links TRBV5-1 to TRBJ2-5; no clear D gene. Germline lookup yields CDR1 SGHRS and CDR2 YFSETQ. V was shortened by 2 bases and J by 1 base, with 6 bases between the two germline ends. CDR3 length equals 13 residues. The CDR3 here is CASSLNGQETQYF. The DNA of the CDR3 is TGCGCCAGCAGCTTAAACGGCCAAGAGACCCAGTACTTC. Drawing the rest from reference TRBV5-1 and TRBJ2-5, the complete variable domain is KAGVTQTPRYLIKTRGQQVTLSCSPISGHRSVSWYQQTPGQGLQFLFEYFSETQRNKGNFPGRFSGRQFSNSRSEMNVSTLELGDSALYLCASSLNGQETQYFGPGTRLLVL.

The chain links TRBV30 to TRBJ2-6; D is ambiguous. Germline CDR1 GTSNPN, CDR2 SVGIG (reference sequence). CDR3 size: 14 residues. Trimming shortened V by 2 bases and J by 0 bases, and 5 bases separated the two germline ends. The CDR3 here is CAWSSGSGANVLTF. In DNA form, the CDR3 reads TGTGCCTGGAGTTCGGGCTCTGGGGCCAACGTCCTGACTTTC.

The V call is TRBV18, the J call TRBJ2-5; a weak D match, TRBD1 (6 bases). The CDR3 extends over 14 amino acids. The germline V gene encodes CDR1 KGHSH and CDR2 LQKENI. Trimming shortened V by 1 base and J by 1 base, and 7 bases separated the two germline ends. Here the CDR3 reads CASSPRTAQETQYF. CDR3 sequence (DNA): TGTGCCAGCTCACCACGGACAGCCCAAGAGACCCAGTACTTC.

The chain recombines TRBV19 with TRBJ1-4, with 7 nucleotides matching TRBD1. CDR1 LNHDA and CDR2 SQIVND come from the germline V gene (reference sequence). The junction had 5 bases not matched to a gene; V was cut back by 3 bases and J by 4 bases. The CDR3 has 15 residues. CDR3 sequence reads: CASSMRGQLNEKLFF. The DNA for the CDR3 is TGTGCCAGTAGTATGAGGGGACAGCTTAATGAAAAACTGTTTTTT.

J is TRBJ1-2 and V is TRBV10-2, with unresolved D. In germline, CDR1 is WSHSY, CDR2 SAAADI. V lost 4 bases to trimming and J lost 6 bases, with 12 bases between them. There are 13 residues in the CDR3. The CDR3 coding sequence is TGCGCCAGCAGTGCCGAGGGATTAAATGGCTACACCTTC. It codes for CASSAEGLNGYTF.

The chain has TRBV12-3 or TRBV12-4 and TRBJ1-2; D might be TRBD1 (5 bases). The CDR3 length is 13 residues. Trimming pared 4 bases from V and 2 bases from J, leaving 8 bases between. The CDR3 loop reads CASSSGLNYGYTF. The CDR3, as DNA: TGTGCCAGCAGTTCGGGACTAAACTATGGCTACACCTTC.

The V and J genes are TRBV6-5 and TRBJ1-5, with D uncertain. Germline-derived CDR1 and CDR2 are MNHEY and SVGAGI. V gave up 5 bases and J gave up 0 bases, with 11 bases separating them. The CDR3 spans 15 residues. CDR3 amino acids: CASSRTGRSNQPQHF. The CDR3 DNA is TGTGCCAGCAGTCGGACTGGACGTAGCAATCAGCCCCAGCATTTT.